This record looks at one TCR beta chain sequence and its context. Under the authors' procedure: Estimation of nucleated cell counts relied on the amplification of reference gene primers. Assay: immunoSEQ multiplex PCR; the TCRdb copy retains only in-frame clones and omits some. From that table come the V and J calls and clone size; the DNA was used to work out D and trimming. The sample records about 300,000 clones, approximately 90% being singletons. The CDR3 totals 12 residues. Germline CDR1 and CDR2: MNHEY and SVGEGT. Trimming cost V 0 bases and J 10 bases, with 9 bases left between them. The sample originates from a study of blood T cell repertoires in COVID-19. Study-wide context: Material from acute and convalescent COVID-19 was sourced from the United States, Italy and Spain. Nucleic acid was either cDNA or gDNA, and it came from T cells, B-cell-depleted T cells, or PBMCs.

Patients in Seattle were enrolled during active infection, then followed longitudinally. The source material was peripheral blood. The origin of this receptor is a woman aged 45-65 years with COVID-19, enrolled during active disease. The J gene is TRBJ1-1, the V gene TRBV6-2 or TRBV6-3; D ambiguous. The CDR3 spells CASSYSSSRAFF. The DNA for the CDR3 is TGTGCCAGCAGTTACTCGAGTAGCAGAGCTTTCTTT.